Included here is one TCR beta chain sequence, with context. Its antigen is undetermined. MiXCR was run by TCRdb on the RT-PCR reads, yielding one entry per CDR3 protein. This table holds fewer than 700,000 distinct CDR3 sequences, around 13% found once. The data stem from a study of response to subunit inactivated influenza vaccine. Study-level results: That few new T cells are recruited by each seasonal influenza vaccination was the authors' suggestion.

CDR3 size: 17 residues. Germline CDR1 and CDR2: SQVTM and ANQGSEA. V trimming: 0 bases; J trimming: 2 bases; junction bases outside the gene matches: 5. The rearrangement uses TRBV29-1 and TRBJ2-3, with 13 bases aligning to TRBD2. The input for sequencing was PBMCs from blood, taken 35 to 45 days after vaccination. This sequence originates from a man aged 50-60 years who received an inactivated influenza vaccine. In DNA, the CDR3 is TGCAGCGTTGAAGATATGGGACTAGCGGGGATCACAGATACGCAGTATTTT. Translating it yields CSVEDMGLAGITDTQYF.